Each of the 21 T cell receptor beta chains below was sequenced from the same sample in a study of blood T cell repertoires in COVID-19. Assay: immunoSEQ multiplex PCR; the TCRdb copy retains only in-frame clones and omits some. The table includes fewer than 200,000 clones, roughly four fifths detected once. What was sequenced was PBMCs or T cells enriched from blood (not recorded which). These receptor sequences come from a man between 45 and 60 years old who had recovered from COVID-19.

The V call is TRBV10-3, the J call TRBJ2-1; 10 positions match TRBD1. V trimming: 6 bases; J trimming: 9 bases; junction bases outside the gene matches: 14. CDR1 ENHRY and CDR2 SYGVKD come from the germline V gene. This CDR3 is built from 16 residues. CDR3 region: CAISPDRTGGMGEQFF. CDR3 coding DNA: TGTGCCATCAGCCCTGACCGGACAGGGGGAATGGGTGAGCAGTTCTTC.

This rearrangement joins TRBV6-2 or TRBV6-3 to TRBJ1-1, with no clear D. The germline V gene has CDR1 MNHEY and CDR2 SVGEGT. CDR3 size: 15 residues. With 2 bases removed from V and 3 bases from J, the gap between germline ends came to 13 bases. CDR3 protein: CASSYIRGGDTEAFF. CDR3 in DNA: TGTGCCAGCAGTTACATCCGTGGCGGGGACACTGAAGCTTTCTTT.

The chain has TRBV6-5 and TRBJ2-5; 8 nucleotides line up with TRBD2. Germline V gene data show CDR1 as MNHEY and CDR2 as SVGAGI. This CDR3 contains 15 residues. With 6 bases clipped from V and 7 bases from J, the junction kept 13 bases outside the gene matches. The CDR3 spells CASRPLAGGYGTQYF. The CDR3 DNA reads as TGTGCCAGCAGGCCACTTGCGGGGGGTTACGGGACCCAGTACTTC.

V usage is TRBV5-1 and J usage is TRBJ1-2, with D possibly matching TRBD1 (5 bases). The CDR3 contains 14 residues. The ends were cut back, 0 bases at V and 2 bases at J, with 8 bases in the middle. Germline loops: CDR1 SGHRS, CDR2 YFSETQ. The CDR3 loop is CASSLDPGNYGYTF. The DNA for the CDR3 is TGCGCCAGCAGCTTGGATCCAGGGAACTATGGCTACACCTTC.

This chain uses TRBV28 with TRBJ2-7; 7 bases agree with TRBD2. The CDR3 is 13 amino acids. Germline V CDR1 and CDR2: MDHEN, SYDVKM. The J segment lost 2 bases and the V segment lost 6 bases, leaving 4 bases of the junction unmatched. The CDR3 spells CASSSRGAYEQYF. In nucleotides, the CDR3 is TGTGCCAGCAGCTCTCGGGGGGCCTACGAGCAGTACTTC.

This chain joins TRBV12-3 or TRBV12-4 and TRBJ1-5; 7 nucleotides align to TRBD1. V dropped 5 bases and J dropped 13; count of bases not matched to a gene: 8. The CDR3 extends over 12 amino acids. CDR3 DNA: TGTGCCAGCAGTACGACAGGGCTGTCGCAGCATTTT. It specifies CASSTTGLSQHF.

This clone showed up just once. The rearrangement links TRBV7-9 to TRBJ1-1, with TRBD1 matching 10 bases. Germline values: CDR1 SEHNR, CDR2 FQNEAQ (reference sequence). The CDR3 has 16 amino acids. Germline trimming cut 7 bases from V and 3 bases from J; bases unmatched to any gene: 11. The CDR3 reads CASTGTGVIGDTEAFF. Here the CDR3 DNA reads TGTGCCAGCACCGGGACAGGGGTGATTGGGGACACTGAAGCTTTCTTT. Filled out from reference TRBV7-9 and TRBJ1-1, the complete variable domain reads DTGVSQNPRHKITKRGQNVTFRCDPISEHNRLYWYRQTLGQGPEFLTYFQNEAQLEKSRLLSDRFSAERPKGSFSTLEIQRTEQGDSAMYLCASTGTGVIGDTEAFFGQGTRLTVV.

The chain has TRBV11-3 and TRBJ2-2; tentatively, D is TRBD2 (6 bases). The CDR3 totals 17 residues. V was clipped by 1 base and J by 6 bases, with 18 bases between them. CDR1 SGHNT and CDR2 YENEEA come from the germline V gene. This CDR3 reads CASSLAGLAGGSGELFF. Here the CDR3 DNA reads TGTGCCAGCAGCTTAGCGGGATTGGCCGGGGGATCCGGGGAGCTGTTTTTT.

The chain couples TRBV5-1 to TRBJ1-1; no definite D call. This CDR3 is built from 13 residues. The V and J ends lost 4 bases and 6 bases respectively, with 13 bases between them. Per germline, CDR1 SGHRS and CDR2 YFSETQ. CDR3: CASSEPGGAEAFF. CDR3 nucleotide sequence: TGCGCCAGCAGCGAACCCGGAGGCGCTGAAGCTTTCTTT.

This clone is a singleton in its sample. The chain has TRBV5-5 and TRBJ1-3, with unresolved D. In germline, CDR1 is SGHKS, CDR2 YYEKEE (reference sequence). With 4 bases removed from V and 2 bases from J, the gap between germline ends came to 7 bases. CDR3 size: 13 residues. DNA of the CDR3: TGTGCCAGCAGCGGCATCACTGGAAACACCATATATTTT. This gives the protein CASSGITGNTIYF.

The CDR3 bases are TGTGCCAGCCGCCCACAGGGGAAGAGCGGCACTGAAGCTTTCTTT. This encodes CASRPQGKSGTEAFF. The chain links TRBV9 to TRBJ1-1; 7 positions agree with TRBD1. This CDR3 contains 15 residues. V lost 7 bases and J lost 4; bases outside the gene matches: 13. Germline assignment: CDR1 SGDLS and CDR2 YYNGEE.

As concerns this clone: Sequence at one end of the junction differs from germline and may be a read error. The chain has TRBV3-1 (or the pseudogene TRBV3-2) and TRBJ2-1, with D perhaps TRBD2 (5 bases). This CDR3 is built from 13 residues. Looked up from germline, CDR1 is LGHDT and CDR2 is YNNKEL (reference sequence). The CDR3 region has the DNA TGTGCCAGCAGCCCTAACCCTTCGGATTCGCGGGTCTTC. Its translation is CASSPNPSDSRVF.

V gene TRBV5-1 combines with J gene TRBJ2-3, with D possibly being TRBD1 (5 bases). From germline, CDR1 is SGHRS and CDR2 YFSETQ. Trimming took off 2 bases at V and 0 bases at J, with 13 bases between the two ends. This CDR3 has 16 amino acids. CDR3 sequence reads: CASSLQVGSSTDTQYF. The CDR3 region has the DNA TGCGCCAGCAGCTTACAGGTTGGTTCTAGCACAGATACGCAGTATTTT.

The chain recombines TRBV6-4 with TRBJ2-3, with 9 bases that match TRBD2. After removal of 2 bases from V and 3 bases from J, the junction contained 6 bases not matched to a gene. CDR1 is MRHNA and CDR2 is SNTAGT in the germline V gene. The CDR3 runs to 16 residues. The CDR3 region has the DNA TGTGCCAGCAGTGACACAGCCAGCGGGGGGACAGATACGCAGTATTTT. Residues: CASSDTASGGTDTQYF.

This clone is a singleton in its sample. The V and J genes are TRBV6-5 and TRBJ1-4; D gene unclear. This CDR3 region has 14 residues. Trimming took off 8 bases at V and 7 bases at J, with 17 bases between the two ends. CDR1 MNHEY and CDR2 SVGAGI come from the germline V gene. Written as DNA, the CDR3 is TGTGCCAGCGCCCCAACTGAAGATTGTGAAAAACTGTTTTTT. It encodes CASAPTEDCEKLFF.

V is TRBV4-1 and J is TRBJ2-7; 7 bases are a match to TRBD2. With V trimmed by 6 bases and J by 5 bases, 13 bases remained unmatched. The germline V gene encodes CDR1 MGHRA and CDR2 YSYEKL. The CDR3 is 15 residues long. The CDR3 spells CASRRGLDPTNEQYF. The CDR3, as DNA: TGCGCCAGCAGGCGAGGACTAGACCCTACGAACGAGCAGTACTTC.

V and J are TRBV27 and TRBJ1-5; TRBD1 is a possible D gene (5 bases). The germline V gene has CDR1 MNHEY and CDR2 SMNVEV (reference sequence). V shed 5 bases and J shed 9 bases, with 14 bases lying between them. The CDR3 is made up of 13 amino acids. This CDR3 is CASSPGLLRPQHF. CDR3 bases: TGTGCCAGCAGTCCGGGACTCCTTCGGCCCCAGCATTTT.

The rearrangement uses TRBV6-6 and TRBJ2-5; 11 bases line up with TRBD2. There are 16 residues in the CDR3. The germline V gene has CDR1 MNHNY and CDR2 SVGAGI (reference sequence). V gave up 5 bases and J gave up 1 base; unmatched junction bases: 6. The CDR3 region is CASSLPSGGLQETQYF. CDR3 DNA sequence: TGTGCCAGCAGTCTACCTAGCGGGGGGCTCCAAGAGACCCAGTACTTC.

V is TRBV24-1 and J is TRBJ1-2; D is possibly TRBD1 (6 bases). Between the trimmed V and J ends, which lost 7 bases and 4 bases, there was a span of 15 bases. CDR1 and CDR2 from the germline V gene are KGHDR and SFDVKD. This CDR3 has 14 residues. CDR3 coding DNA: TGTGCCACCAGGCCGCGGGGGGGCGGCTATGGCTACACCTTC. It specifies CATRPRGGGYGYTF.

The gene calls are TRBV28 and TRBJ2-5; a weak D match, TRBD1 (5 bases). The CDR3 has 15 amino acids. The V end was cut by 6 bases, the J end by 3 bases, with 17 bases between. Germline lookup yields CDR1 MDHEN and CDR2 SYDVKM. DNA of the CDR3: TGTGCCAGCAGCAAAAACAGGAGACAAAAAGAGACCCAGTACTTC. It yields the protein CASSKNRRQKETQYF.

J is TRBJ1-1 and V is TRBV2; D remains unclear. Germline CDR1 and CDR2: SNHLY and FYNNEI. V lost 7 bases and J lost 5, with 11 bases in between. This CDR3 has 12 amino acids. The CDR3 sequence: CASTVRGTEAFF. Here the CDR3 DNA reads TGTGCCAGCACCGTACGAGGAACTGAAGCTTTCTTT.